This entry lists 2 T cell receptor beta chains sequenced from one sample in a study of blood T cell repertoires in COVID-19. Sequencing was performed with immunoSEQ multiplex PCR; in TCRdb, only in-frame clones are kept and a portion is missing. Of nearly 350,000 clones in the sample, around nine tenths were seen once. The material sequenced was peripheral blood. The source of these receptors is a woman aged 18-29 years who had recovered from COVID-19.

The rearrangement uses TRBV19 and TRBJ1-6, with 8 bases lining up with TRBD1. After removal of 2 bases from V and 7 bases from J, the junction contained 4 bases not matched to a gene. CDR1 LNHDA and CDR2 SQIVND come from the germline V gene (reference sequence). This CDR3 region has 15 residues. The CDR3 sequence: CASSIMQGANSPLHF. The DNA for the CDR3 is TGTGCCAGTAGTATAATGCAGGGGGCGAATTCACCCCTCCACTTT.

The rearrangement links TRBV2 to TRBJ2-7; possibly TRBD2 for D (6 bases). V shed 4 bases and J shed 0 bases, with 13 bases lying between them. This CDR3 has 15 residues. Germline CDR1 and CDR2: SNHLY and FYNNEI. This chain's CDR3 is CASSVEGLSSYEQYV. Here the CDR3 DNA reads TGTGCCAGCAGTGTTGAGGGACTTAGCTCCTACGAGCAGTACGTC.